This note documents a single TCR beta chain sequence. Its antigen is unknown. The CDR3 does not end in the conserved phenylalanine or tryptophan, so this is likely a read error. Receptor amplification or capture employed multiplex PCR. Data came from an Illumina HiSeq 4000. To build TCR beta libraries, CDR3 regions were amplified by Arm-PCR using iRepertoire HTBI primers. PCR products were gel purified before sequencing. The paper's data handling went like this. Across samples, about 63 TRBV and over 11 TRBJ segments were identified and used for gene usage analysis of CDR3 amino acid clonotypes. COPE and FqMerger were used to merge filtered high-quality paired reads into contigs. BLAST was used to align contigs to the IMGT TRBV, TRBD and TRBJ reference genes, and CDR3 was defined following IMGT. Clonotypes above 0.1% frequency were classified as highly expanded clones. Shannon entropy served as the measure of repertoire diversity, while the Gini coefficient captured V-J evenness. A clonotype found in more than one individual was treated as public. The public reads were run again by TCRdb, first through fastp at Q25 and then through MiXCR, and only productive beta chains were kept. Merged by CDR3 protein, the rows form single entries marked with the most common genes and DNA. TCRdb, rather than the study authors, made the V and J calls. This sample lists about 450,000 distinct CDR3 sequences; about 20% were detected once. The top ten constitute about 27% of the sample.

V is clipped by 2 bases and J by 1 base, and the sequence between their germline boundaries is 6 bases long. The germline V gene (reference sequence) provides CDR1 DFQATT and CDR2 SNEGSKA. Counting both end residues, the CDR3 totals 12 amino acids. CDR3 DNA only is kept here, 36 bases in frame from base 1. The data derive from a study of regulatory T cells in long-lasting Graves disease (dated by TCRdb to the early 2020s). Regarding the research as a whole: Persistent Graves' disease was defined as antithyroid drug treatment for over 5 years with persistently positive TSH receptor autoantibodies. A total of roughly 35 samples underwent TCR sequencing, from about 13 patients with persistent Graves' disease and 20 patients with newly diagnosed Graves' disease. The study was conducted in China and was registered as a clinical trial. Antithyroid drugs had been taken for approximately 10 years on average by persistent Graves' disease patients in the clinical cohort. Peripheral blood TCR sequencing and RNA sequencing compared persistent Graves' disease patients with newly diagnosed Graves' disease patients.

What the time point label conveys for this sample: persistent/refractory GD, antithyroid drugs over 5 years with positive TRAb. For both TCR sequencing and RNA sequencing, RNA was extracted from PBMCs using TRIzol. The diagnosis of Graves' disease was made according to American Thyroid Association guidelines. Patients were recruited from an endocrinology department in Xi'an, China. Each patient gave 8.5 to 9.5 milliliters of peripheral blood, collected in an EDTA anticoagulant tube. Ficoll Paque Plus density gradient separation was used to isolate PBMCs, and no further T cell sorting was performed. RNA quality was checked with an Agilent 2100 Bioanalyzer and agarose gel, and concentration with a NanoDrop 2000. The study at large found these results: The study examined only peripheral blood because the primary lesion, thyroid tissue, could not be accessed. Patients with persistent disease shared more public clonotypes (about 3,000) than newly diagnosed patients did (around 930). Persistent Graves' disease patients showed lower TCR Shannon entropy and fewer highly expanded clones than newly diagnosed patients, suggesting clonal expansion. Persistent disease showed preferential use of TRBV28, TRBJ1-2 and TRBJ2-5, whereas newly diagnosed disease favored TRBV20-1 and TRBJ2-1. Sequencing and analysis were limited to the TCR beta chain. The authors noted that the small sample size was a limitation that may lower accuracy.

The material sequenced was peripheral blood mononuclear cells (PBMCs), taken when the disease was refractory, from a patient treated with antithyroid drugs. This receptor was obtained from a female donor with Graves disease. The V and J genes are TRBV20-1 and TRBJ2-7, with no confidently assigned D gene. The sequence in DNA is TGCAGTGCTAGACACGGATCCTACGAGCAGTACCTC. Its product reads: CSARHGSYEQYL.